This T cell receptor (beta chain) stems from a study of OX40 agonist ivuxolimab in advanced cancers. The wider study: At 0.01 to 10 mg/kg, ivuxolimab was administered intravenously to patients every 2 weeks. Cohort: roughly 80% men, mean age approximately 66, aged about 20 to 85. General study results and limits: In general, CD8+ T cells held more expanded clones than CD4+ did, on average.

The cohort excluded patients with autoimmune disease history or systemic immunosuppression. The germline gives CDR1 LNHDA, CDR2 SQIVND (reference sequence). The CDR3 is 15 residues long. Trimming cost V 1 base and J 1 base, with 9 bases left between them. The table came from immunoSEQ multiplex PCR; TCRdb's copy has only in-frame clones and leaves some out. Of 100,000 or so clones listed, 90% to 96% were seen once; the top ten hold 2% to 2.5%. With respect to this clone: The antigen is not known.

The sequenced sample was CD4+ or CD8+ T cells sorted from blood, obtained in a trial of the OX40 agonist ivuxolimab. The chain carries TRBV19 and TRBJ2-3; possible D gene TRBD1, 5 bases. The clonotype originates from an adult with an advanced solid tumor such as melanoma, head and neck, liver or kidney cancer. CDR3 bases: TGTGCCAGTAGTATAGTACAGGCGCGCACAGATACGCAGTATTTT. It codes for CASSIVQARTDTQYF. Drawing the rest from reference TRBV19 and TRBJ2-3, the complete variable domain is DGGITQSPKYLFRKEGQNVTLSCEQNLNHDAMYWYRQDPGQGLRLIYYSQIVNDFQKGDIAEGYSVSREKKESFPLTVTSAQKNPTAFYLCASSIVQARTDTQYFGPGTRLTVL.